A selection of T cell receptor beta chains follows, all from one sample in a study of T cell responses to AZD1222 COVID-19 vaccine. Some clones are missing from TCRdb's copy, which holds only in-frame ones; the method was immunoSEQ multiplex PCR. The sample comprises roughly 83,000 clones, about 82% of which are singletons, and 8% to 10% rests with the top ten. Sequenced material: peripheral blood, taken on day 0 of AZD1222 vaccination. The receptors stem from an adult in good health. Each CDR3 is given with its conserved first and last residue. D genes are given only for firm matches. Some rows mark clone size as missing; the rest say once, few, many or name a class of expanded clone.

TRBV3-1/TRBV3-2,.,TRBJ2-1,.,TGTGCCAGCAGCCAACTCGGCGACAATGAGCAGTTCTTC,CASSQLGDNEQFF
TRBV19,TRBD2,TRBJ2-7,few,TGTGCCAGTAGTATGGGACTAGAGGGCACGCAGTACTTC,CASSMGLEGTQYF
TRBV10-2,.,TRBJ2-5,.,TGCGCCAGCAGAGGCCTAGGACTCCCCCCAGGGGAGACCCAGTACTTC,CASRGLGLPPGETQYF
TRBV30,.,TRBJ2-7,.,TGTGCCTGGCGGAGAGGGGTCTACGAGCAGTACTTC,CAWRRGVYEQYF
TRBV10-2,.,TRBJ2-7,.,TGCGCCAGCAGTGAGCCGACAGGGGAGGGTAGGAGCGAGCAGTACTTC,CASSEPTGEGRSEQYF
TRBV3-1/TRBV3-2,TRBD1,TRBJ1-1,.,TGTGCCAGCAGCCAAGAGCTAGACAGGGCTGAAGCTTTCTTT,CASSQELDRAEAFF
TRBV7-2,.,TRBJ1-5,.,TGTGCCAGCAGCTTAGTAGGTCGTCAGCCCCAGCATTTT,CASSLVGRQPQHF
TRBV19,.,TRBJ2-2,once,TGTGCCAGTAGTCTCGGACAGTTCTCCGGGGAGCTGTTTTTT,CASSLGQFSGELFF
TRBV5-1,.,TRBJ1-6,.,TGCGCCAGCAGCTTGGGTCAGGGGTTATCTTCACCCCTCCACTTT,CASSLGQGLSSPLHF
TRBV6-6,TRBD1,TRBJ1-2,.,TGTGCCAGCAGTGGGGACAGAGGGGAAGGCTACACCTTC,CASSGDRGEGYTF
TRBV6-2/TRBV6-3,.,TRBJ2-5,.,TGTGCCAGCAGTTACCTAGGCCTACAAGAGACCCAGTACTTC,CASSYLGLQETQYF
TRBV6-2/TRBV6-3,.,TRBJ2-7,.,TGTGCCAGCAGTTACCTCTCCGGAGGAGTAGTGCCCTACGAGCAGTACTTC,CASSYLSGGVVPYEQYF
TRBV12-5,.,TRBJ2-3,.,TGTGCTAGTGGCATGGGTGATACGCAGTATTTT,CASGMGDTQYF
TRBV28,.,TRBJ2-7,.,TGTGCCAGCAGTTTATCTCCGATGAATTCTTACGAGCAGTACTTC,CASSLSPMNSYEQYF
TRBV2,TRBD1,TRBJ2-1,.,TGTGCCAGCAGTACAGGGGAATACAATGAGCAGTTCTTC,CASSTGEYNEQFF
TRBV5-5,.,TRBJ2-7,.,TGTGCCAGCAGCTTGAGAGGGGACGAGCAGTACTTC,CASSLRGDEQYF
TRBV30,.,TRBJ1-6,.,TGTGCCTGGAGTGTACTAGGGACCGATTCACCCCTCCACTTT,CAWSVLGTDSPLHF
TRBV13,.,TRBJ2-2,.,TGTGCCAGCAGCTTCCGCGCGGGCGGGGAGCTGTTTTTT,CASSFRAGGELFF
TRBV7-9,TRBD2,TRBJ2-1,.,TGTGCCAGCAGCTTAGCGTTGGGTCTAGCGGGGTTCAAGGAGCAGTTCTTC,CASSLALGLAGFKEQFF
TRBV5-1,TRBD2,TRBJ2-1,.,TGCGCCAGCAGAACCCTAGCGGGAAGTAATGAGCAGTTCTTC,CASRTLAGSNEQFF
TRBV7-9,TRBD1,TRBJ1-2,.,TGTGCCAGCAGCTTAGGTTTACTCCGGGACAGCTCTAACTATGGCTACACCTTC,CASSLGLLRDSSNYGYTF
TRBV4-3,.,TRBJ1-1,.,TGCGCCAGCAGCCAAGAAGGGTCGATGACTGAAGCTTTCTTT,CASSQEGSMTEAFF
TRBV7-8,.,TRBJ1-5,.,TGTGCCAGCAGTACCGGGACCCTGGGAAAGCAGCCCCAGCATTTT,CASSTGTLGKQPQHF
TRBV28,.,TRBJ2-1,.,TGTGCCAGCAGTTTATCGGATGAGCAGTTCTTC,CASSLSDEQFF
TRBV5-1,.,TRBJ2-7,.,TGCGCCAGCAGCTTGGAGGGCAGCGGCGAGCAGTACTTC,CASSLEGSGEQYF
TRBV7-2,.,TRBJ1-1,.,TGTGCCAGCAGCCGCGTTAAGGTCGGGACGAACACTGAAGCTTTCTTT,CASSRVKVGTNTEAFF
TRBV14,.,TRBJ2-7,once,TGTGCCAGCAGCTCTCGGGACTCCAGATACGAGCAGTACTTC,CASSSRDSRYEQYF
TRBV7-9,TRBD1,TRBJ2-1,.,TGTGCCAGCAGCGAGACAGGGGTCTCTAAGCCCAATGAGCAGTTCTTC,CASSETGVSKPNEQFF
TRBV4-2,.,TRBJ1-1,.,TGTGCCAGCAGCGAAACAGGGAGTACTGAAGCTTTCTTT,CASSETGSTEAFF
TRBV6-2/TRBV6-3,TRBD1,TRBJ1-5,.,TGTGCCAGCAGTTACCAAGGACAGGGCAAACAGCCCCAGCATTTT,CASSYQGQGKQPQHF
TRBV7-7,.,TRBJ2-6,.,TGTGCTAGCAGCTTAGGGGGTTCTGGGGCCAACGTCCTGACTTTC,CASSLGGSGANVLTF
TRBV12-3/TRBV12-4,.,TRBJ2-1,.,TGTGCCAGCAGTTTTCTGCCAGGGAATGAGCAGTTCTTC,CASSFLPGNEQFF
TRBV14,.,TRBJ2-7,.,TGTGCCAGCAGCCAAGATCTTGGATCGGGCGAGCAGTACTTC,CASSQDLGSGEQYF
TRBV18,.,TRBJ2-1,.,TGTGCCAGCTCACCTTGGCAGGGTGCCTACAATGAGCAGTTCTTC,CASSPWQGAYNEQFF
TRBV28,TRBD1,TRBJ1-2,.,TGTGCCAGCAGCTGGGGGGACAGCCTTAACTATGGCTACACCTTC,CASSWGDSLNYGYTF
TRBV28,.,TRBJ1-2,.,TGTGCCAGCAGAACAAACCGGGGAGAGGGCTACACCTTC,CASRTNRGEGYTF
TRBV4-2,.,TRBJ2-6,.,TGTGCCAGCAGCCAAGATTCCGGGGCTGGGGCCAACGTCCTGACTTTC,CASSQDSGAGANVLTF
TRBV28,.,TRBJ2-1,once,TGTGCCTCACGCTATATGGGGGAAAATCGGGGCAATGAGCAGTTCTTC,CASRYMGENRGNEQFF
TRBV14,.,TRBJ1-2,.,TGTGCCAGCAGCCAAGGGCACAAGGGAGGAGTCGGTTACTATGGCTACACCTTC,CASSQGHKGGVGYYGYTF
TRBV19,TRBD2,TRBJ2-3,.,TGTGCCAGTAGTAATGGCGGGAGGTCAGATACGCAGTATTTT,CASSNGGRSDTQYF
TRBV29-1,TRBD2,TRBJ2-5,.,TGCAGCACGAATGGGGACTACCACCAAGAGACCCAGTACTTC,CSTNGDYHQETQYF
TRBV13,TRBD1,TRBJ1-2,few,TGTGCCAGCAGATACCTCGGACAGGGGCCTGGCTACACCTTC,CASRYLGQGPGYTF
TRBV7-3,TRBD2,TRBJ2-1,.,TGTGCCAGCAGCCCCCGACTAGCGGGAGCCAATGAGCAGTTCTTC,CASSPRLAGANEQFF
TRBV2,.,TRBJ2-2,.,TGTGCCAGCAGTGGACAGGTCACCGGGGAGCTGTTTTTT,CASSGQVTGELFF
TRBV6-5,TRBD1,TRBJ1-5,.,TGTGCCAGCAGGCCGGGACAGGGGTCTCAGCCCCAGCATTTT,CASRPGQGSQPQHF
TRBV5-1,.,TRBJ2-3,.,TGCGCCAGCAGCTTGGTGGACAACACAGATACGCAGTATTTT,CASSLVDNTDTQYF
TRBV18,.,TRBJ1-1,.,TGTGCCAGCTCACCACTGACGGGGGCCGAAACTGAAGCTTTCTTT,CASSPLTGAETEAFF
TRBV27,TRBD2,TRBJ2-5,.,TGTGCCAGCAGTTTAGGTAGCGGGGGCCAGCTGGAGACCCAGTACTTC,CASSLGSGGQLETQYF
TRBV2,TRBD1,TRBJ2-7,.,TGTGCCAGCAGTGACAGGGGGACCTCCTACGAGCAGTACTTC,CASSDRGTSYEQYF
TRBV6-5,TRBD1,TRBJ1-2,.,TGTGCCAGCAGCCCCGGGACAGGCTTCGGCTATGGCTACACCTTC,CASSPGTGFGYGYTF
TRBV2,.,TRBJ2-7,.,TGTGCCAGCAGTGAAAGGGGACTGCCAGGGGACGAGCAGTACTTC,CASSERGLPGDEQYF
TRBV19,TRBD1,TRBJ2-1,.,TGTGCCAGTAGGGGGGATCAGACAGGGCCCTACAATGAGCAGTTCTTC,CASRGDQTGPYNEQFF